These T cell receptor beta chains were read from a single sample in a study of blood T cell repertoires in COVID-19. TCRdb's copy holds only in-frame clones and misses some; the assay was immunoSEQ multiplex PCR. The data show tens of thousands of clones, with 80% seen just once and roughly 15% held by the top ten. Material: peripheral blood. The receptors come from a human donor in a cohort sampled during active COVID-19. Each CDR3 is given with its conserved first and last residue. A D gene is named only where the DNA matches it firmly. Part of the rows lack a size; the others show once, few, many or a class for expanded clones.

NA	TRBJ1-2	TRBV7-2	few	TGTGCCAGCAGCTTAGTGGCCTCAGCTAACTATGGCTACACCTTC	CASSLVASANYGYTF
NA	TRBJ2-2	TRBV7-9	NA	TGTGCCAGCAGCCCTGGACAGCTCACCGGGGAGCTGTTTTTT	CASSPGQLTGELFF
TRBD2	TRBJ2-1	TRBV19	NA	TGTGCCAGTAGTATACTAGCGGGAGGTGGAGAGCAGTTCTTC	CASSILAGGGEQFF
TRBD2	TRBJ2-1	TRBV3-1/TRBV3-2	NA	TGTGCCAGCAGCCAAACCGGGACTAGCGGGGGAACCAATGAGCAGTTCTTC	CASSQTGTSGGTNEQFF
TRBD1	TRBJ2-6	TRBV7-3	NA	TGTGCCAGCAGCTCGGGACAGGGGGCGCTTGGGGCCAACGTCCTGACTTTC	CASSSGQGALGANVLTF
TRBD2	TRBJ2-1	TRBV27	few	TGTGCCAGCAGTCCAACTAGCGGGAGGCTCCTTTACAATGAGCAGTTCTTC	CASSPTSGRLLYNEQFF
NA	TRBJ2-2	TRBV27	NA	TGTGCCAGTAAGTTCGGTGGCAGGGAAGCCGGGGAGCTGTTTTTT	CASKFGGREAGELFF
NA	TRBJ2-7	TRBV15	NA	TGTGCCACCAGCAGAGATCGGGGAGGCGAGCAGTACTTC	CATSRDRGGEQYF
NA	TRBJ2-1	TRBV5-1	NA	TGCGCCAGCAGCTTGGCTGGCGGTAGCTCCTACAATGAGCAGTTCTTC	CASSLAGGSSYNEQFF
TRBD2	TRBJ2-7	TRBV7-9	once	TGTGCCAGCAGCTTTGTGGATCGCGGACTAGCACGGTACGAGCAGTACTTC	CASSFVDRGLARYEQYF
NA	TRBJ2-7	TRBV6-5	NA	TGTGCCAGCATGCGGGGCCAGGCTGTCTACGAGCAGTACTTC	CASMRGQAVYEQYF
TRBD1	TRBJ2-5	TRBV10-1	NA	TGCGCCAGCAGTGGACAGGGGGCTGAAGAGACCCAGTACTTC	CASSGQGAEETQYF
NA	TRBJ2-7	TRBV5-8	NA	TGTGCCAGCAGCCTACAGGGACGAGACTACGAGCAGTACTTC	CASSLQGRDYEQYF
TRBD1	TRBJ1-5	TRBV2	NA	TGTGCCAGCAGGGACAGGGGAAGGGATCAGCCCCAGCATTTT	CASRDRGRDQPQHF
TRBD1	TRBJ1-6	TRBV28	NA	TGTGCCAGCAGCCTACAGGGGGGCTATAATTCACCCCTCCACTTT	CASSLQGGYNSPLHF
TRBD2	TRBJ2-5	TRBV5-1	NA	TGCGCCAGCAGCTTGACCGGGACTAGAGTCGGCGAGACCCAGTACTTC	CASSLTGTRVGETQYF
NA	TRBJ2-7	TRBV7-3	NA	TGTGCCAGCAGCTTAACCCCCGGGGCCTACGAGCAGTACTTC	CASSLTPGAYEQYF
NA	TRBJ1-5	TRBV6-5	NA	TGTGCCAGCAGCCCCACAGGGTACGGTCAGCCCCAGCATTTT	CASSPTGYGQPQHF
NA	TRBJ1-1	TRBV12-3/TRBV12-4	NA	TGTGCCAGCAGTCGTCCTAGGACTGAAGCTTTCTTT	CASSRPRTEAFF
NA	TRBJ2-7	TRBV11-2	many	TGTGCCAGCAGCTTAGTTTCCAGCAGGGTCTACGAGCAGTACTTC	CASSLVSSRVYEQYF
NA	TRBJ2-1	TRBV29-1	NA	TGCAGCGTATCACACAACAATGAGCAGTTCTTC	CSVSHNNEQFF
NA	TRBJ1-2	TRBV3-1/TRBV3-2	few	TGTGCCAGCAGCCAAGGGGGCTCACCCACCTATGGCTACACCTTC	CASSQGGSPTYGYTF
NA	TRBJ2-1	TRBV20-1	NA	TGCAGTGCTAGTCGTCAGGCACTCTCCTACAATGAGCAGTTCTTC	CSASRQALSYNEQFF
TRBD2	TRBJ2-1	TRBV9	NA	TGTGCCAGCAGCGTAGTGGGAGGGGTTGGTGAGCAGTTCTTC	CASSVVGGVGEQFF
TRBD1	TRBJ2-1	TRBV7-9	once	TGTGCCAGCAGCTCGGGACAGGGGGCCTTCAATGAGCAGTTCTTC	CASSSGQGAFNEQFF
NA	TRBJ2-1	TRBV6-4	NA	TGTGCCAGCAGTGAAGTCGGGAGTAGAAGTGAGCAGTTCTTC	CASSEVGSRSEQFF
NA	TRBJ2-7	TRBV27	NA	TGTGCCAGCAGTCCCCAACAGGGATCAGAGCAGTACTTC	CASSPQQGSEQYF
TRBD1	TRBJ1-1	TRBV7-9	NA	TGTGCCAGCAGCCTCGGACAGGGGGCTGCTGAAGCTTTCTTT	CASSLGQGAAEAFF
TRBD2	TRBJ2-7	TRBV5-1	few	TGCGCCAGCAGTCCCGGGACTAGCGGGAACTACGAGCAGTACTTC	CASSPGTSGNYEQYF
NA	TRBJ1-6	TRBV28	NA	TGTGCCAGCAGCTCCCTTTATAGCGTCGGGAATTCACCCCTCCACTTT	CASSSLYSVGNSPLHF
NA	TRBJ1-1	TRBV11-2	NA	TGTGCCAGCAGCTGGGGGGGCCTTTCGAACACTGAAGCTTTCTTT	CASSWGGLSNTEAFF
NA	TRBJ1-2	TRBV10-3	NA	TGTGCCATCAGTAGGGAGAGTAACTATGGCTACACCTTC	CAISRESNYGYTF
TRBD2	TRBJ2-3	TRBV4-1	NA	TGCGCCAGCAGCCAAGCCCTAGCGGGTCGCACAGATACGCAGTATTTT	CASSQALAGRTDTQYF
TRBD2	TRBJ2-3	TRBV7-9	many	TGTGCCAGCAGCTTAGGGACTAGCGGGGGGGCCCTAGATACGCAGTATTTT	CASSLGTSGGALDTQYF
NA	TRBJ2-1	TRBV4-1	NA	TGCGCCAGCAGCCAAAGGGGTAGGGGGTCCCCCAAGACCTACAATGAGCAGTTCTTC	CASSQRGRGSPKTYNEQFF
NA	TRBJ2-4	TRBV2	NA	TGTGCCAGCAGCCCTTTCCCCTCAGGAGGAGTTCAGTACTTC	CASSPFPSGGVQYF
NA	TRBJ2-1	TRBV18	NA	TGTGCCAGCTCACCTAGCGCGAATACCTACAATGAGCAGTTCTTC	CASSPSANTYNEQFF
NA	TRBJ1-4	TRBV19	NA	TGTGCCAGCCAAAACGAGGGAGGTGTGTTTAATGAAAAACTGTTTTTT	CASQNEGGVFNEKLFF
NA	TRBJ1-5	TRBV28	NA	TGTGCCAGCAGTTTTGATCTGAGTCAGCCCCAGCATTTT	CASSFDLSQPQHF
NA	TRBJ1-1	TRBV3-1/TRBV3-2	once	TGTGCCAGCAGCCACCAGGGTTTCGGAGCTTTCTTT	CASSHQGFGAFF
NA	TRBJ1-2	TRBV2	NA	TGTGCCAGCACTATCGAGAACTATGGCTACACCTTC	CASTIENYGYTF
NA	TRBJ2-5	TRBV5-4	many	TGTGCCAGCAGCCCACAACTAGCTTCAATGGAGACCCAGTACTTC	CASSPQLASMETQYF
TRBD2	TRBJ2-3	TRBV11-2	NA	TGTGCCAGCAGCTTAGCCCCGACTAGCGGGGGCACAGATACGCAGTATTTT	CASSLAPTSGGTDTQYF
TRBD1	TRBJ1-2	TRBV5-6	NA	TGTGCCAGCAGCCTAGGACAGGGGCGAGGGGGCCAGACCTATGGCTACACCTTC	CASSLGQGRGGQTYGYTF
TRBD2	TRBJ2-3	TRBV29-1	NA	TGCAGCGTTGGCCCTAGCGGGGGGGCCGGAGATACGCAGTATTTT	CSVGPSGGAGDTQYF
NA	TRBJ1-2	TRBV24-1	NA	TGTGCCACCAGTGATTCGGGCGTCACAGGGTATGGCTACACCTTC	CATSDSGVTGYGYTF
TRBD1	TRBJ1-2	TRBV6-5	NA	TGTGCCAGCAGATCCCCGGGACAGACTAACTATGGCTACACCTTC	CASRSPGQTNYGYTF
TRBD1	TRBJ2-2	TRBV5-8	NA	TGTGCCAGCAGCCTGACCCGGACAGGGGGAGGCACCGGGGAGCTGTTTTTT	CASSLTRTGGGTGELFF
TRBD1	TRBJ2-7	TRBV2	NA	TGTGCCAGCAGGGCCGGGACAGGCCTCACCTACGAGCAGTACTTC	CASRAGTGLTYEQYF
NA	TRBJ1-2	TRBV3-1/TRBV3-2	NA	TGTGCCAGCAGCCAAGATAGCAGGACTGCCTATGGCTACACCTTC	CASSQDSRTAYGYTF
NA	TRBJ2-5	TRBV5-4	few	TGTGCCAGCAGCCGAGGGGCAGGGACTGCCGGCCAAGAGACCCAGTACTTC	CASSRGAGTAGQETQYF
NA	TRBJ2-2	TRBV21-1	NA	TGTGCCAGGGGGGGAGGTTACACCGGGGAGCTGTTTTTT	CARGGGYTGELFF
TRBD1	TRBJ1-4	TRBV5-1	NA	TGCGCCAGCAGCTTGGGGACAGGGGGCGCGGGGGAAAAACTGTTTTTT	CASSLGTGGAGEKLFF
NA	TRBJ2-3	TRBV19	NA	TGTGCCAGTAGTATCAGTCAGGATAGCACAGATACGCAGTATTTT	CASSISQDSTDTQYF
TRBD1	TRBJ1-5	TRBV6-6	NA	TGTGCCAGCAGTTACTCGATAGCAGGGGGAGGTCAGCCCCAGCATTTT	CASSYSIAGGGQPQHF
NA	TRBJ1-6	TRBV10-3	medium-sized	TGTGCCATCAGTGGTCAGGGTAGTAATTCACCCCTCCACTTT	CAISGQGSNSPLHF
NA	TRBJ1-1	TRBV7-9	NA	TGTGCCAGCAGCTCTTTCCAGGGGACCCAAGCTTTCTTT	CASSSFQGTQAFF
NA	TRBJ2-4	TRBV28	once	TGTGCCAGCAGTCCCGGACAGGCCAAAAACATTCAGTACTTC	CASSPGQAKNIQYF
NA	TRBJ1-6	TRBV2	once	TGTGCCAGCAGACCTCAGGTACTGACTAATTCACCCCTCCACTTT	CASRPQVLTNSPLHF